One sample yielded the 31 T cell receptor beta chains listed below, sequenced in a study of OX40 agonist ivuxolimab in advanced cancers. Some clones are missing from TCRdb's copy, which holds only in-frame ones; the method was immunoSEQ multiplex PCR. The sample consists of 35,000 to 40,000 clones, over 80% of them appearing once. The specimen was CD4+ or CD8+ T cells sorted from blood, collected in a trial of the OX40 agonist ivuxolimab. The receptors come from an adult with an advanced solid tumor such as melanoma, head and neck, liver or kidney cancer.

This sequence joins TRBV19 and TRBJ1-1, with D unclear. Between the trimmed V and J ends, which lost 11 bases and 6 bases, there was a span of 22 bases. The germline V gene encodes CDR1 LNHDA and CDR2 SQIVND (reference sequence). This CDR3 region has 14 residues. The CDR3 loop reads CALYETVSIPEAFF. CDR3 bases: TGTGCCCTCTATGAAACAGTTTCGATCCCTGAAGCTTTCTTT.

The chain employs TRBV7-9 and TRBJ2-2; 7 positions agree with TRBD2. The CDR3 covers 15 residues. Unmatched junction bases numbered 10, after V lost 5 bases and J lost 7 bases. The germline V gene has CDR1 SEHNR and CDR2 FQNEAQ (reference sequence). CDR3 residues: CASSGLAGAVGELFF. CDR3 DNA: TGTGCCAGCAGCGGTCTGGCGGGAGCTGTCGGGGAGCTGTTTTTT.

This chain links TRBV2 with TRBJ2-7; D may be TRBD1 or TRBD2 (5 bases each). There are 13 residues in the CDR3. Looked up from germline, CDR1 is SNHLY and CDR2 is FYNNEI. Trimming stripped 6 bases from V and 6 bases from J, with 15 bases between. DNA for the CDR3: TGTGCCAGCAGCTCCGGGACCCTAGGCGAGCAGTACTTC. Amino acids: CASSSGTLGEQYF. The full variable domain, completed using reference TRBV2 and TRBJ2-7, is EPEVTQTPSHQVTQMGQEVILRCVPISNHLYFYWYRQILGQKVEFLVSFYNNEISEKSEIFDDQFSVERPDGSNFTLKIRSTKLEDSAMYFCASSSGTLGEQYFGPGTRLTVT.

The V gene is TRBV7-3, the J gene TRBJ2-1; 10 nucleotides align to TRBD2. From germline, CDR1 is SGHTA and CDR2 FQGTGA. The CDR3 consists of 16 residues. V shed 5 bases, J shed 6 bases, and the junction held 10 bases outside the gene matches. The CDR3 DNA sequence: TGTGCCAGCAGCCTAGGGCGGCTAGCGGGAGTCAATGAGCAGTTCTTC. It translates to CASSLGRLAGVNEQFF.

This chain connects TRBV6-5 to TRBJ2-1; tentatively, D is TRBD1 or TRBD2 (5 bases each). The CDR3 covers 12 residues. Germline CDR1 reads MNHEY; CDR2 reads SVGAGI. V lost 2 bases, J lost 14 bases, and 13 bases lay in between. DNA of the CDR3: TGTGCCAGCAGTTACGCTGAGGGGTCGGAGTTCTTC. This codes for CASSYAEGSEFF.

V and J are TRBV28 and TRBJ2-7, with 10 bases aligning to TRBD1. With 6 bases clipped from V and 4 bases from J, the junction kept 6 bases outside the gene matches. The CDR3 totals 14 residues. Germline V gives CDR1 MDHEN, CDR2 SYDVKM. The CDR3 protein is CASRDRDRGYEQYF. In DNA form, the CDR3 reads TGTGCCAGCAGAGATCGGGACAGGGGTTACGAGCAGTACTTC. The variable domain in full, completed from reference TRBV28 and TRBJ2-7, reads DVKVTQSSRYLVKRTGEKVFLECVQDMDHENMFWYRQDPGLGLRLIYFSYDVKMKEKGDIPEGYSVSREKKERFSLILESASTNQTSMYLCASRDRDRGYEQYFGPGTRLTVT.

This clone has just one count. V usage is TRBV19 and J usage is TRBJ2-7; 7 bases line up with TRBD2. The trim removed 3 bases at V and 3 bases at J, leaving 8 bases unmatched. The length of the CDR3 is 15 residues. The germline CDR1 and CDR2 sequences are LNHDA and SQIVND (reference sequence). CDR3 residues: CASSIVAGANYEQYF. In nucleotides, the CDR3 is TGTGCCAGTAGTATTGTCGCGGGAGCAAACTACGAGCAGTACTTC.

The chain combines TRBV30 with TRBJ2-2; no reliable D call. The germline V and J ends were trimmed by 0 bases and 4 bases, with 9 bases remaining between them. CDR3 size: 14 residues. The germline V gene has CDR1 GTSNPN and CDR2 SVGIG (reference sequence). The CDR3 DNA reads as TGTGCCTGGAGTGTACTCGCCCCCACCGGGGAGCTGTTTTTT. Its protein is CAWSVLAPTGELFF. Full variable domain (remainder filled in from reference TRBV30 and TRBJ2-2): SQTIHQWPATLVQPVGSPLSLECTVEGTSNPNLYWYRQAAGRGLQLLFYSVGIGQISSEVPQNLSASRPQDRQFILSSKKLLLSDSGFYLCAWSVLAPTGELFFGEGSRLTVL.

The chain joins TRBV2 to TRBJ2-4; either TRBD1 or TRBD2 may supply D (5 bases each). This CDR3 is 16 amino acids long. Trimming cost V 4 bases and J 3 bases, with 16 bases left between them. The germline V gene encodes CDR1 SNHLY and CDR2 FYNNEI. The chain's CDR3 is CASSGPGTYIKNIQYF. The DNA for the CDR3 is TGTGCCAGCAGTGGGCCCGGGACGTATATCAAAAACATTCAGTACTTC.

The CDR3, as DNA: TGTGCCAGCAGCTTAGGGACAGGGGGCCGGGAGACCCAGTACTTC. This gives the protein CASSLGTGGRETQYF. The chain recombines TRBV11-1 with TRBJ2-5, with TRBD1 matching over 11 bases. Losses at the gene ends were 1 base for V and 5 bases for J; bases not matched to a gene: 3. The CDR3 is 15 residues long. Per germline, CDR1 SGHAT and CDR2 FQDESV (reference sequence).

The chain recombines TRBV2 with TRBJ2-3; 7 bases are a match to TRBD1. The CDR3 totals 16 residues. Germline CDR1 SNHLY, CDR2 FYNNEI. Trimming at V came to 6 bases and at J to 4 bases, leaving 13 bases not matched to a gene. The CDR3 DNA reads as TGTGCCAGCAGCGGGACAGCTCTCCGTTCCCCAGATACGCAGTATTTT. Translated, it gives CASSGTALRSPDTQYF.

This clone was counted only a few times. The V call is TRBV30, the J call TRBJ1-2; possible D gene TRBD1, 6 bases. The V gene's germline CDR1 is GTSNPN and CDR2 SVGIG (reference sequence). The CDR3 covers 17 residues. V lost 1 base and J lost 3, with 21 bases in between. The CDR3 is CAWSAPYYRAGDYGYTF. The CDR3, as DNA: TGTGCCTGGAGTGCCCCTTACTACAGGGCGGGTGACTATGGCTACACCTTC.

This chain links TRBV6-6 with TRBJ2-7; 8 bases map to TRBD2. Trimming took 5 bases from V and 6 from J; bases not matched to a gene: 6. This CDR3 is built from 13 residues. In germline, CDR1 is MNHNY, CDR2 SVGAGI (reference sequence). CDR3 amino acids: CASSPSGRGEQYF. In DNA form, the CDR3 reads TGTGCCAGCAGTCCGAGCGGGAGAGGCGAGCAGTACTTC.

The chain employs TRBV2 and TRBJ2-7; 8 bases are shared with TRBD2. The trim removed 3 bases at V and 0 bases at J, leaving 1 base unmatched. Germline lookup yields CDR1 SNHLY and CDR2 FYNNEI. This CDR3 region has 14 residues. CDR3: CASSDAGGSYEQYF. In DNA, the CDR3 is TGTGCCAGCAGTGACGCGGGAGGCTCCTACGAGCAGTACTTC.

CDR3: CAWSVTSPTEAFF. CDR3 DNA: TGTGCCTGGAGTGTGACATCACCGACCGAAGCTTTCTTT. The chain uses TRBV30 and TRBJ1-1; D not resolved. From germline, CDR1 is GTSNPN and CDR2 SVGIG (reference sequence). This CDR3 has 13 residues. Trimming cost V 0 bases and J 8 bases, with 13 bases left between them.

This clone showed up just once. The chain links TRBV4-3 to TRBJ2-7; the D is unclear. Trimming took off 0 bases at V and 4 bases at J, with 10 bases between the two ends. CDR3 length equals 14 residues. Germline lookup yields CDR1 LGHNA and CDR2 YSLEER. For the CDR3, the DNA is TGCGCCAGCAGCCAAGACCGATCGGGTTACGAGCAGTACGTC. Amino acids: CASSQDRSGYEQYV.

The rearrangement joins TRBV6-1 to TRBJ2-7; possible D gene TRBD2, 5 bases. V was clipped by 5 bases and J by 7 bases, with 18 bases between them. Germline V CDR1 and CDR2: MNHNS, SASEGT. There are 14 residues in the CDR3. Here the CDR3 reads CASSYTGVTGEQYF. The CDR3 coding sequence is TGTGCCAGCAGTTATACCGGGGTCACGGGGGAGCAGTACTTC.

Here the CDR3 DNA reads TGCGCCAGCAGCCAATCCTATGCAGGGGGCTACGAGCAGTACTTC. This translates into CASSQSYAGGYEQYF. This chain joins TRBV4-1 and TRBJ2-7, with 7 bases aligning to TRBD1. Germline-derived CDR1 and CDR2 are MGHRA and YSYEKL. There are 15 residues in the CDR3. V trimming: 2 bases; J trimming: 3 bases; junction bases outside the gene matches: 7.

The rearrangement links TRBV6-5 to TRBJ1-2, with 8 bases aligning to TRBD1. The CDR3 loop spans 13 amino acids. After removal of 0 bases from V and 12 bases from J, the junction contained 6 bases not matched to a gene. The V gene's germline CDR1 is MNHEY and CDR2 SVGAGI. The DNA for the CDR3 is TGTGCCAGCAGTTACTCTGGACAGGGAGACGACACCTTC. Translating it yields CASSYSGQGDDTF.

V is TRBV30 and J is TRBJ2-7, with 11 bases fitting TRBD2. Germline CDR1 reads GTSNPN; CDR2 reads SVGIG (reference sequence). Trimming removed 3 bases from V and 4 bases from J; junction bases left unmatched: 8. The CDR3 runs to 15 residues. CDR3 sequence reads: CAWRSGLAGGYEQYV. CDR3 nucleotides: TGTGCCTGGAGGTCAGGGCTAGCGGGAGGTTACGAGCAGTACGTC.

The chain is built from TRBV28 and TRBJ2-7, with D possibly being TRBD1 (6 bases). Trimming left V 7 bases short and J 2 bases short, with 18 bases between. The CDR3 contains 15 residues. Per germline, CDR1 MDHEN and CDR2 SYDVKM. The CDR3 region has the DNA TGTGCCAGCATTCCACAGGGATTTACCGCCTACGAGCAGTACTTC. Translating it yields CASIPQGFTAYEQYF.

The chain uses TRBV2 and TRBJ1-5; D ambiguous. Trimming pared 4 bases from V and 0 bases from J, leaving 13 bases between. Germline-derived CDR1 and CDR2 are SNHLY and FYNNEI. The CDR3 spans 16 residues. The CDR3 loop reads CASSVSEIYSNQPQHF. The CDR3 DNA reads as TGTGCCAGCAGTGTCTCCGAGATCTATAGCAATCAGCCCCAGCATTTT.

V is TRBV10-3 and J is TRBJ1-1; a weak D match, TRBD1 (6 bases). Germline V gene data show CDR1 as ENHRY and CDR2 as SYGVKD. CDR3 size: 13 residues. V dropped 10 bases and J dropped 11 bases, with 23 bases sitting between them. The CDR3, as DNA: TGTGCCAGTTTTGCGGCAGGGGATCTAGCGGCTTTCTTT. It is translated as CASFAAGDLAAFF.

This chain connects TRBV7-9 to TRBJ2-2; 9 positions match TRBD2. Germline assignment: CDR1 SEHNR and CDR2 FQNEAQ (reference sequence). The trim removed 4 bases at V and 4 bases at J, leaving 7 bases unmatched. CDR3 length: 16 amino acids. The CDR3 DNA is TGTGCCAGCAGCTCGAGACTAGCGGAAGTCACCGGGGAGCTGTTTTTT. This gives the protein CASSSRLAEVTGELFF.

The rearrangement joins TRBV28 to TRBJ2-7; TRBD2 matches 8 bases. The CDR3 spans 14 residues. The V and J ends lost 5 bases and 4 bases, in that order; junction bases with no gene match: 7. The germline V gene encodes CDR1 MDHEN and CDR2 SYDVKM. DNA of the CDR3: TGTGCCAGCAGTCAGAGACTAGCGAGGTACGAGCAGTACTTC. This encodes CASSQRLARYEQYF.

This chain joins TRBV29-1 and TRBJ2-1; D not resolved. Trimming pared 2 bases from V and 2 bases from J, leaving 13 bases between. CDR3 length equals 15 residues. Germline CDR1 is SQVTM and CDR2 is ANQGSEA. This CDR3 reads CSVELASSAYNEQFF. The CDR3 DNA sequence: TGCAGCGTTGAACTGGCCTCAAGCGCCTACAATGAGCAGTTCTTC.

This clone showed up just once. The genes are TRBV11-2 and TRBJ2-7; D is ambiguous. Germline CDR1 is SGHAT and CDR2 is FQNNGV. Trimming took off 1 base at V and 0 bases at J, with 10 bases between the two ends. The CDR3 has 15 amino acids. CDR3 sequence (DNA): TGTGCCAGCAGCTTAGCAGGATATACCTCCTACGAGCAGTACGTC. It codes for CASSLAGYTSYEQYV.

The V and J genes are TRBV1 and TRBJ1-1; the DNA was not compared with TRBD1, the D call given in the table. TRBV1 is a pseudogene locus. This CDR3 spans 17 amino acids. CDR3 bases: TGCACCAGCAGCCAAGAACGTAGTTCAAGGGGGACCACTGAAGCTTTCTTT. It yields the protein CTSSQERSSRGTTEAFF.

The chain joins TRBV27 to TRBJ2-1; 13 nucleotides align to TRBD2. CDR1 is MNHEY and CDR2 is SMNVEV in the germline V gene (reference sequence). The CDR3 is 15 amino acids. V was clipped by 8 bases and J by 8 bases; unmatched bases: 9. Written as DNA, the CDR3 is TGTGCCAGCGGCCTAGGACTAGCGGGAGTCGATGAGCAGTTCTTC. This sequence encodes CASGLGLAGVDEQFF.

The V gene is TRBV11-2, the J gene TRBJ1-1; possible D gene TRBD1, 6 bases. Looked up from germline, CDR1 is SGHAT and CDR2 is FQNNGV. This CDR3 has 15 residues. V was clipped by 3 bases and J by 4 bases, with 15 bases between them. CDR3 bases: TGTGCCAGCAGCTTTTCTTCCCGGGGGGCCACTGAAGCTTTCTTT. Its translation: CASSFSSRGATEAFF. The variable domain in full, completed from reference TRBV11-2 and TRBJ1-1, reads EAGVAQSPRYKIIEKRQSVAFWCNPISGHATLYWYQQILGQGPKLLIQFQNNGVVDDSQLPKDRFSAERLKGVDSTLKIQPAKLEDSAVYLCASSFSSRGATEAFFGQGTRLTVV.

Regarding this clone: The same CDR3 is also encoded by other DNA sequences in this sample. The chain recombines TRBV27 with TRBJ2-1; TRBD2 matches 15 bases. The trim removed 6 bases at V and 7 bases at J, leaving 4 bases unmatched. This CDR3 is built from 15 residues. From germline, CDR1 is MNHEY and CDR2 SMNVEV (reference sequence). CDR3 residues: CASSPGTSGRNEQFF. The CDR3 DNA sequence: TGTGCCAGCAGCCCGGGGACTAGCGGGAGGAATGAGCAGTTCTTC.